Only a few counts were recorded for the clone carrying this T cell receptor (beta chain). Antigen specificity is unknown. In the same sample, other DNA sequences code for this CDR3. This sample is part of a study of beta chain features in type 1 diabetes. Overall study: All samples together contributed 107,917,701 sorted cells for examination.

Whole-study results and caveats: TCRB CDR3s were moderately but significantly shorter in Type 1 diabetes patients in all four CD4+ subsets. Naive, central memory and regulatory TCRB repertoires appeared more similar among patients than healthy donors.

Every bit of the isolated RNA underwent reverse transcription, so sequencing read expressed TCRB transcripts. Here immunoSEQ multiplex PCR was the method, and the copy in TCRdb shows in-frame clones only, minus some. The sample gives more than 250,000 clones, roughly 22% of which show up once; 0.028% is in the top ten. Germline loops: CDR1 SGHTA, CDR2 FQGNSA. CDR3 length: 11 amino acids. V lost 4 bases, J lost 5 bases, and 5 bases lay in between. Cell sorting via CD45RO/CCR7/CD25/CD127/CD95/CD27 was performed to obtain CD4+ naive, central memory, regulatory and stem cell-like memory cells. V gene TRBV7-2 combines with J gene TRBJ2-5; D unresolved. This clonotype was sampled from a woman aged 40 to 49 with type 1 diabetes. The specimen sequenced was naive CD4+ T cells from blood. The CDR3 spells CASSSQETQYF. Here the CDR3 DNA reads TGTGCCAGCAGCTCCCAGGAGACCCAGTACTTC.